The 5 T cell receptor beta chains in this list originate from one sample, sequenced in a study of T cells after yellow fever vaccination. Via MiXCR, TCRdb re-called the 5' RACE reads, giving one row per CDR3 protein. The sample lists around 180,000 distinct CDR3 sequences, approximately 6% seen once, with under 3% in the top ten. This specimen was CD4+ T cells sorted from PBMCs, taken on the day of the first yellow fever vaccination. Source of these receptors: a man aged 18-30 years who received the YFV17D yellow fever vaccine.

This clonotype was counted a few times. J is TRBJ2-3 and V is TRBV4-3; D is unresolved. Trimming removed 5 bases at V and 4 bases at J, with 10 bases between. The V gene's germline CDR1 is LGHNA and CDR2 YSLEER. This CDR3 region has 13 residues. The CDR3 loop reads CASSVVVADTQYF. The DNA for the CDR3 is TGCGCCAGCAGCGTGGTAGTCGCAGATACGCAGTATTTT.

V is TRBV18 and J is TRBJ2-7; 8 nucleotides agree with TRBD1. Germline CDR1 is KGHSH and CDR2 is LQKENI. This CDR3 contains 14 residues. J gave up 12 bases and V 2 bases, and 12 bases lay outside the gene matches. DNA for the CDR3: TGTGCCAGCTCACCAACGGACAGGGCGGGTGTTTGGTACTTC. Translation: CASSPTDRAGVWYF.

This clonotype was observed many times. The chain is built from TRBV12-3 or TRBV12-4 and TRBJ2-3; TRBD1 aligns across 8 bases. V shed 6 bases, J shed 1 base, and the junction held 3 bases outside the gene matches. This CDR3 region has 14 residues. CDR3 sequence reads: CASRSGQGTDTQYF. The CDR3 DNA reads as TGTGCCAGCAGATCGGGACAGGGCACAGATACGCAGTATTTT.

As concerns this clonotype: This may arise from a read error, as a much more abundant clone is one base away. V usage is TRBV24-1 and J usage is TRBJ2-3, with D uncertain. Trimming left V 3 bases short and J 2 bases short, with 5 bases between. This CDR3 contains 13 residues. Germline CDR1 and CDR2: KGHDR and SFDVKD. Here the CDR3 reads CATSDGITDTQYF. The CDR3 DNA reads as TGTGCCACCAGTGATGGGATCACAGATACGCAGTATTTT.

The V and J genes are TRBV6-1 and TRBJ2-5, with D possibly called TRBD1 or TRBD2 (6 bases each). Germline assignment: CDR1 MNHNS and CDR2 SASEGT. Trimming took off 5 bases at V and 4 bases at J, with 14 bases between the two ends. The CDR3 consists of 14 residues. CDR3 in DNA: TGTGCCAGCAGTCCCTGGGGGGCGAGAGAGACCCAGTACTTC. Translated: CASSPWGARETQYF.